This TCR beta chain was recorded in a study of spatial heterogeneity in lung cancer. This clonotype came up once. This beta chain appears as a stray read in a library generated for alpha chains; its size is not informative. The library protocol tagged each TCR cDNA with a unique molecular identifier. TCRdb passed the 5' RACE reads through MiXCR, listing each CDR3 protein once. The sample carries about a thousand distinct CDR3 sequences, 70% recorded once. Deletions cut 5 bases from V and 1 base from J, with 11 bases between. The germline V gene has CDR1 DFQATT and CDR2 SNEGSKA (reference sequence). The CDR3 extends over 13 amino acids. Regarding time point: sample taken at primary tumor resection. No cells were sorted before sequencing. The whole RNA sequenced was extracted from tumor, nontumor lung or frozen PBMC. Samples were obtained from approximately 76 donors, all untreated early-stage non-small cell lung cancer patients.

The source was PBMCs, collected at surgery. The clonotype originates from a male donor with early-stage non-small cell lung cancer. The V and J genes are TRBV20-1 and TRBJ2-5; D uncertain. CDR3 nucleotides: TGCAGTGCTTCACCGCAACTCCAAGAGACCCAGTACTTC. This sequence encodes CSASPQLQETQYF.